The TCR beta chain described here comes from a study of blood T cells in healthy people across ages. V was shortened by 7 bases and J by 7 bases, with 16 bases between the two germline ends. The CDR3 length is 13 residues. Germline V gene data show CDR1 as SEHNR and CDR2 as FQNEAQ (reference sequence). A note on this clonotype: Its antigen is unknown.

Overall study findings and caveats: Not knowing donor CMV status may have confounded expanded clonotype changes. Diversity of TCR beta per million T cells declined in a roughly linear way with age.

Next came a second PCR, run for about 7 to 12 cycles, which used a sample-barcoded 5' primer along with a J-beta primer mix. TCRdb called the 5' RACE reads again in MiXCR, with one record for every CDR3 protein. The sample shows about 2 million distinct CDR3 sequences, roughly 52% of them seen only once. The sample taken for sequencing was blood. This clonotype originated in a woman aged 40 to 50 in good health. The J gene is TRBJ1-1, the V gene TRBV7-9, with TRBD1 as a possible D gene (5 bases). DNA of the CDR3: TGTGCCAGCACCACGGTTGGGGCAGTTGAAGCTTTCTTT. Translated: CASTTVGAVEAFF. Together with reference TRBV7-9 and TRBJ1-1, the CDR3 gives the full variable domain: DTGVSQNPRHKITKRGQNVTFRCDPISEHNRLYWYRQTLGQGPEFLTYFQNEAQLEKSRLLSDRFSAERPKGSFSTLEIQRTEQGDSAMYLCASTTVGAVEAFFGQGTRLTVV.